This T cell receptor (beta chain) was found in a study of blood T cell repertoires in COVID-19. The repertoire was sequenced with immunoSEQ multiplex PCR; TCRdb's copy has only in-frame clones and lacks some. The sample consists of over 110,000 clones, approximately 80% of them appearing once. Germline V CDR1 and CDR2: MDHEN, SYDVKM. Between the trimmed V and J ends, which lost 2 bases and 8 bases, there was a span of 21 bases. There are 16 residues in the CDR3. This clone was seen more than once but under ten times. The clonotype originates from a man between 50 and 59 years old in a cohort exposed to, infected with or recovered from COVID-19 (not recorded which). The sequencing input was PBMCs or T cells enriched from blood (not recorded which). The J gene is TRBJ1-2, the V gene TRBV28, with a possible D match to TRBD1 (5 bases). CDR3 in DNA: TGTGCCAGCAGTTTAATCAGGGCTGCTATTCGAAGGGGCTACACCTTC. It is translated as CASSLIRAAIRRGYTF.